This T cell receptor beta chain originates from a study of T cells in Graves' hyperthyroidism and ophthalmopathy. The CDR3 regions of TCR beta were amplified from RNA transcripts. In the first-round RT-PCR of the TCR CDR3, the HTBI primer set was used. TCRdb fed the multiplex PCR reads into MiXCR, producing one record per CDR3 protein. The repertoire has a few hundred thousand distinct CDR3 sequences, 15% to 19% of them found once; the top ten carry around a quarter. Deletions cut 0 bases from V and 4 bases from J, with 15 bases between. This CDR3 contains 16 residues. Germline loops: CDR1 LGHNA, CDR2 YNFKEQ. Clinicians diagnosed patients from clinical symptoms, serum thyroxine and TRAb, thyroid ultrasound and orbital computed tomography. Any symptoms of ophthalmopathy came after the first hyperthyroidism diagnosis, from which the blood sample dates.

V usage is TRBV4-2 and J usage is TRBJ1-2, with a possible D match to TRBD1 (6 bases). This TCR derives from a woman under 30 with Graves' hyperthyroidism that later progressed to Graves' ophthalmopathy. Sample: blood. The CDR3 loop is CASSQERAGDPYGYTF. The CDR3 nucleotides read TGTGCCAGCAGCCAAGAACGGGCAGGGGACCCCTATGGCTACACCTTC.